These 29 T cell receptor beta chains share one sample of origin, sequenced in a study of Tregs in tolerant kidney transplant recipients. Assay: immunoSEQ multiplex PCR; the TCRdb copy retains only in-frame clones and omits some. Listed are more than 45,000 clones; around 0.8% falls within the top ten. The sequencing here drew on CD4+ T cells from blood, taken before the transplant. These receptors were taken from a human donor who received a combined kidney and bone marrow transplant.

CDR3 sequence reads: CASSLGTSAGELFF. The DNA read from the CDR3 is TGTGCCAGCAGCTTAGGGACTAGCGCCGGGGAG. The V gene is TRBV7-3, the J gene TRBJ2-2; TRBD2 aligns across 10 bases. The DNA ends 3 residues before the CDR3 does, and the rest of the CDR3 is filled in from the germline J gene. The CDR3 contains 14 residues. CDR1 and CDR2 from the germline V gene are SGHTA and FQGTGA. The V segment lost 2 bases and the J segment 6 bases; nucleotides outside the gene matches: 0.

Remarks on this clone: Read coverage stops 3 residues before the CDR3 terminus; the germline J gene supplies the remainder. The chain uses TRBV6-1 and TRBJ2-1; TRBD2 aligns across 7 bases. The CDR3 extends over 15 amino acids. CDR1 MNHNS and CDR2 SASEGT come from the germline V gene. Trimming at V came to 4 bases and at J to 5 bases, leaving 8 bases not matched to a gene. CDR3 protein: CASSGKRDGNNEQFF. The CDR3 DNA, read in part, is TGTGCCAGCAGTGGAAAGCGGGATGGAAACAATGAG.

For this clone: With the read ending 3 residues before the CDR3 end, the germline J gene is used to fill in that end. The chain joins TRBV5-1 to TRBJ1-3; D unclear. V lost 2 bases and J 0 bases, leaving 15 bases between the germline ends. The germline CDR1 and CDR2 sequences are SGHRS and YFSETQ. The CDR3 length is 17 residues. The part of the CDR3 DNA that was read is TGCGCCAGCAGCTTTAGTCCAACAGAGACCTCTGGAAACACC. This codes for CASSFSPTETSGNT. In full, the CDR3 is CASSFSPTETSGNTIYF.

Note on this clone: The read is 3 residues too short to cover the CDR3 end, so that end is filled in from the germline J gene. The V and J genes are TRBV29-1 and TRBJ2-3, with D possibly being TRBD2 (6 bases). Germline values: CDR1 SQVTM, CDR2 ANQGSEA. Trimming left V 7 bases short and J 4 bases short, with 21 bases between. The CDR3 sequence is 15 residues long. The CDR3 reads CSASQGGRVPDTQYF. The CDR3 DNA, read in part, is TGCAGCGCCAGCCAGGGAGGTCGTGTGCCAGATACG.

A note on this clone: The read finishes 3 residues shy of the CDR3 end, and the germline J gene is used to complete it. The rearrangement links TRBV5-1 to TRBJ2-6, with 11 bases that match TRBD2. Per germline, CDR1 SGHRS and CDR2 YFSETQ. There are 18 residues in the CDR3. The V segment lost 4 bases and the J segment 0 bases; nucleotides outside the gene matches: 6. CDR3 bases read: TGCGCCAGCAGCCCGGGACTAGCGGCCAGCTCTGGGGCCAACGTC. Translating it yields CASSPGLAASSGANV. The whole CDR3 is CASSPGLAASSGANVLTF. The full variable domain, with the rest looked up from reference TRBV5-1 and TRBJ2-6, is KAGVTQTPRYLIKTRGQQVTLSCSPISGHRSVSWYQQTPGQGLQFLFEYFSETQRNKGNFPGRFSGRQFSNSRSEMNVSTLELGDSALYLCASSPGLAASSGANVLTFGAGSRLTVL.

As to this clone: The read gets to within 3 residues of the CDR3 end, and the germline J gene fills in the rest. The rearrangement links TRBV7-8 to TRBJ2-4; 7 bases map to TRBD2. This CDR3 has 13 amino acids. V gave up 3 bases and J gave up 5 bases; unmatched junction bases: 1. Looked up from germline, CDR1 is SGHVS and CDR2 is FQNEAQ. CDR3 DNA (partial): TGTGCCAGCAGCTTTGGGGGGGAAAACATT. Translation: CASSFGGENI. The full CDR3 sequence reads CASSFGGENIQYF. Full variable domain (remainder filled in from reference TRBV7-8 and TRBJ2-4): GAGVSQSPRYKVAKRGQDVALRCDPISGHVSLFWYQQALGQGPEFLTYFQNEAQLDKSGLPSDRFFAERPEGSVSTLKIQRTQQEDSAVYLCASSFGGENIQYFGAGTRLSVL.

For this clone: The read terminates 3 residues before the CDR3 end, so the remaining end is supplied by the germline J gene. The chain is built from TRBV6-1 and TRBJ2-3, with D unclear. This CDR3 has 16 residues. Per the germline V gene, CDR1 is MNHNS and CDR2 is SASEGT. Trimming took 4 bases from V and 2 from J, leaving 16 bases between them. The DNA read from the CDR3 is TGTGCCAGCAGTGGGGCCGTCCGTGATTTCACAGATACG. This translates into CASSGAVRDFTDT. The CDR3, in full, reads CASSGAVRDFTDTQYF.

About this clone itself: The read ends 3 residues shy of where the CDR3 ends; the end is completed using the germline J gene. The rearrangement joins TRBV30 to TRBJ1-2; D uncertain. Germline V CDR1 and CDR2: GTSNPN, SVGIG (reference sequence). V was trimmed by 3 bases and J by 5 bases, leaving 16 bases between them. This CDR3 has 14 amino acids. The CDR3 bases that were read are TGTGCCTGGAGGGCTAGCAGGTCCTTTTATGGC. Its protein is CAWRASRSFYG. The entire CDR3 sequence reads CAWRASRSFYGYTF.

CDR3: CASSPSGISGNTIYF. Partial CDR3 DNA: TGTGCCAGCTCGCCTTCAGGAATTTCTGGAAACACC. The V gene is TRBV18, the J gene TRBJ1-3; D remains unclear. Coverage ceases 3 residues before the CDR3 finishes, and the germline J gene fills in the end. Germline CDR1 reads KGHSH; CDR2 reads LQKENI. The V end lost 6 bases, the J end lost 1 base, and 13 bases lay between the germline ends. The CDR3 is 15 residues long. Variable domain in full (rest from reference TRBV18 and TRBJ1-3): NAGVMQNPRHLVRRRGQEARLRCSPMKGHSHVYWYRQLPEEGLKFMVYLQKENIIDESGMPKERFSAEFPKEGPSILRIQQVVRGDSAAYFCASSPSGISGNTIYFGEGSWLTVV.

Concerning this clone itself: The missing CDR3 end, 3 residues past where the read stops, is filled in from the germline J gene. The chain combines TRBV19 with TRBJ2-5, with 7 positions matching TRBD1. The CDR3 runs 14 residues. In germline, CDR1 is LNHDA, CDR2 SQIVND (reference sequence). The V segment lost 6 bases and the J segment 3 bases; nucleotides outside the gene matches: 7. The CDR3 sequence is CASRPGTVEETQYF. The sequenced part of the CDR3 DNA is TGTGCCAGTAGACCGGGGACAGTCGAAGAGACC. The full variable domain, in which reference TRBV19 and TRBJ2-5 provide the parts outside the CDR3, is DGGITQSPKYLFRKEGQNVTLSCEQNLNHDAMYWYRQDPGQGLRLIYYSQIVNDFQKGDIAEGYSVSREKKESFPLTVTSAQKNPTAFYLCASRPGTVEETQYFGPGTRLLVL.

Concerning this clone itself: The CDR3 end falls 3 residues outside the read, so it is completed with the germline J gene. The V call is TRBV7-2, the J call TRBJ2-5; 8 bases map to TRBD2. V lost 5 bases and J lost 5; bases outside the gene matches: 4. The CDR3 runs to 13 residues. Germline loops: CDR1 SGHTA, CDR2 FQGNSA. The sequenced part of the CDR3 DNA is TGTGCCAGCAGCCGGGGGGGCCCGGAGACC. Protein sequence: CASSRGGPET. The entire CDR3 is CASSRGGPETQYF.

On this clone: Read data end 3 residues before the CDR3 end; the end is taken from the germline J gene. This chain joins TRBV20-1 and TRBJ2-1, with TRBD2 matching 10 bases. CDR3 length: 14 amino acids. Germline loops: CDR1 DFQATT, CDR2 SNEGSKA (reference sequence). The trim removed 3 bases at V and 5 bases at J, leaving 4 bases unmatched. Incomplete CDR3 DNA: TGCAGTGCTAGGACTAGCGGGCGGAACAATGAG. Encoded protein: CSARTSGRNNE. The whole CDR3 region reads CSARTSGRNNEQFF.

The CDR3 reads CASSPPVGPGGNEKLFF. Incomplete CDR3 DNA: TGTGCCAGCTCACCACCAGTGGGCCCGGGCGGGAATGAAAAA. This rearrangement joins TRBV18 to TRBJ1-4; D unresolved. Read data end 3 residues before the CDR3 end; the end is taken from the germline J gene. Germline values: CDR1 KGHSH, CDR2 LQKENI. The V and J ends lost 0 bases and 5 bases respectively, with 16 bases between them. The CDR3 is 17 amino acids.

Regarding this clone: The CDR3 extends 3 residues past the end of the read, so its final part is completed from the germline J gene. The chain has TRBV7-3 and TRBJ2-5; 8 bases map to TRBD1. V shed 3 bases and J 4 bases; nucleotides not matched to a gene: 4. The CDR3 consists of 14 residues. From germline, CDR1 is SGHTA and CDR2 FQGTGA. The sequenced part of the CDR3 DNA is TGTGCCAGCAGCTTCGGACAGGGTAGAGAGACC. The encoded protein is CASSFGQGRET. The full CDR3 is CASSFGQGRETQYF. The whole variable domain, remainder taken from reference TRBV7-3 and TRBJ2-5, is GAGVSQTPSNKVTEKGKYVELRCDPISGHTALYWYRQSLGQGPEFLIYFQGTGAADDSGLPNDRFFAVRPEGSVSTLKIQRTERGDSAVYLCASSFGQGRETQYFGPGTRLLVL.

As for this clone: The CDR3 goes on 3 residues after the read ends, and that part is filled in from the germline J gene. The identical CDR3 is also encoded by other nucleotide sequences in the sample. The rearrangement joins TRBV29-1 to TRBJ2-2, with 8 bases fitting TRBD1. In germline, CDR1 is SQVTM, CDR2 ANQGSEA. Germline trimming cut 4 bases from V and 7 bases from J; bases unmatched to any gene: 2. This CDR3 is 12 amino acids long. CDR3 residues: CSVGQGHGELFF. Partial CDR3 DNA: TGCAGCGTTGGACAGGGGCACGGGGAG.

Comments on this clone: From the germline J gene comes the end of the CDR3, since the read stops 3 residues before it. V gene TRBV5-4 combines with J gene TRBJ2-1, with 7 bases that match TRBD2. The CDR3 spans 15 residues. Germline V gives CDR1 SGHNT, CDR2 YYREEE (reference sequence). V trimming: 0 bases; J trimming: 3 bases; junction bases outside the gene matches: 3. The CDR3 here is CASSLAGTNYNEQFF. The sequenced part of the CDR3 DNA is TGTGCCAGCAGCTTGGCCGGGACTAACTACAATGAG.

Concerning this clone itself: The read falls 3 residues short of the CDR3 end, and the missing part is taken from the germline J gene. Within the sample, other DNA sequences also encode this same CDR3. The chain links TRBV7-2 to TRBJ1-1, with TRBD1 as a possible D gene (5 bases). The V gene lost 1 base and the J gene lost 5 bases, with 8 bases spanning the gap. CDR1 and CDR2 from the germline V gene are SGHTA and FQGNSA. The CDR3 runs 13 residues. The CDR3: CASSLERGTEAFF. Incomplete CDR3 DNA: TGTGCCAGCAGCTTAGAGAGGGGAACTGAA.

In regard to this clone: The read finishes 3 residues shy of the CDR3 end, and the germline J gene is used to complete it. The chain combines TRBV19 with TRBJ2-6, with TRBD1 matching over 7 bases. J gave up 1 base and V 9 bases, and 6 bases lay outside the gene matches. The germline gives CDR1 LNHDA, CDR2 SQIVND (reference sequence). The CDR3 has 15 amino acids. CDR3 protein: CASRTGHSGANVLTF. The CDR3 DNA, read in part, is TGTGCCAGCAGGACAGGCCATTCTGGGGCCAACGTC.

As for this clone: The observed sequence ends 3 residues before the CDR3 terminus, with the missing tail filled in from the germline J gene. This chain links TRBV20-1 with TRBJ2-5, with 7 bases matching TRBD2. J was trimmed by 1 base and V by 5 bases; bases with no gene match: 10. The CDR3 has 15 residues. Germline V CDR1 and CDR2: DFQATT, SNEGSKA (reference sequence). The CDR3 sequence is CSASPATSSQETQYF. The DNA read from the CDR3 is TGCAGTGCTTCGCCGGCGACTAGCAGCCAAGAGACC.

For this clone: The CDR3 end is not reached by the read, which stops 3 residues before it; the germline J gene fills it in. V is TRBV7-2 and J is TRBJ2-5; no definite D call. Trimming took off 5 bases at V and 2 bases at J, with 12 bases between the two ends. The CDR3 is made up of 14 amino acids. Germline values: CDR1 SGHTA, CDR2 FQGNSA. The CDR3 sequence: CASSRSQAQETQYF. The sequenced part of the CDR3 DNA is TGTGCCAGCAGCCGGAGTCAGGCGCAAGAGACC.

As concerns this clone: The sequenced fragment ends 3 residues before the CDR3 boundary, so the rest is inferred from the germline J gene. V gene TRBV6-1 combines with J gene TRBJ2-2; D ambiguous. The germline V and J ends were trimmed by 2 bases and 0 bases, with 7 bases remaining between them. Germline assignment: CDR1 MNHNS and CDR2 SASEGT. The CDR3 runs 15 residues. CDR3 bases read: TGTGCCAGCAGTGAATGGGCAGCGAACACCGGGGAG. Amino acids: CASSEWAANTGE. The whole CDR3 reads CASSEWAANTGELFF.

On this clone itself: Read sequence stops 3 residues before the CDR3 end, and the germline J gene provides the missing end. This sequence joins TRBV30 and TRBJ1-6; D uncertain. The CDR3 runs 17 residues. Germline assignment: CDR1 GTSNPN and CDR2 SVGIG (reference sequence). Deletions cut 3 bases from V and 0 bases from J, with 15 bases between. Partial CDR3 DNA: TGTGCCTGGAGATTATTTGGCGGCAGCTCCTATAATTCACCC. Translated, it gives CAWRLFGGSSYNSP. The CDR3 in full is CAWRLFGGSSYNSPLHF.

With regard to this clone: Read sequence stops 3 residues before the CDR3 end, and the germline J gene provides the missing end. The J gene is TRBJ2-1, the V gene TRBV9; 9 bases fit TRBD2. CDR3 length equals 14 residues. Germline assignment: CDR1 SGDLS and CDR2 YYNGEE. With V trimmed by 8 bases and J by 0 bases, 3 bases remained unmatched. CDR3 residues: CASNSGSSYNEQFF. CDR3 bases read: TGTGCCAGTAATAGCGGGAGCTCCTACAATGAG. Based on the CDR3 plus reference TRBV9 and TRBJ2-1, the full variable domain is DSGVTQTPKHLITATGQRVTLRCSPRSGDLSVYWYQQSLDQGLQFLIQYYNGEERAKGNILERFSAQQFPDLHSELNLSSLELGDSALYFCASNSGSSYNEQFFGPGTRLTVL.

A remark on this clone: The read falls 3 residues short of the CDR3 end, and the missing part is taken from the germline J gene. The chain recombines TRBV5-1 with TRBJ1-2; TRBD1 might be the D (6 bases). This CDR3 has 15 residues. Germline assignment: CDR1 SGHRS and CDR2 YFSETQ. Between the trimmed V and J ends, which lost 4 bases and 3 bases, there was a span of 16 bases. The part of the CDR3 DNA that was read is TGCGCCAGCAGCCCCCCGGACAGTCCATACTATGGC. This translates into CASSPPDSPYYG. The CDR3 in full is CASSPPDSPYYGYTF.

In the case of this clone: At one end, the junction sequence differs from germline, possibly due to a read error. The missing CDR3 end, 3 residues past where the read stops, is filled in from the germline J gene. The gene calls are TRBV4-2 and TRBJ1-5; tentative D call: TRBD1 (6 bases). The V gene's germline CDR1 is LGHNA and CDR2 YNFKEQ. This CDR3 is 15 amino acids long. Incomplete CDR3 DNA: TGCGCCAGCAGCCAAGTTAGGGGGTCGGGTCAGCCC. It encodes CASSQVRGSGQP. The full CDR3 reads CASSQVRGSGQPQHF.

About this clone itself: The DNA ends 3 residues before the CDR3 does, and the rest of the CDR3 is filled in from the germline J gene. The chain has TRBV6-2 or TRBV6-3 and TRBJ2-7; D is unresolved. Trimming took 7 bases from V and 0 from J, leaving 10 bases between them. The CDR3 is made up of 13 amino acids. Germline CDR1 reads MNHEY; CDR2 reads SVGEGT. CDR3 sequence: CASTPLGSYEQYF. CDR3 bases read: TGTGCCAGCACCCCCCTCGGCTCCTACGAG.

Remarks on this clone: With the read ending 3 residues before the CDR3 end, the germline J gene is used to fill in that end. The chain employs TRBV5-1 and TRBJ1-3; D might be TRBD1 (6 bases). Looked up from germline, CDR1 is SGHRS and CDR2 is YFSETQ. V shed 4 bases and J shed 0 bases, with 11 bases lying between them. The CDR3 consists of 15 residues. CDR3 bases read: TGCGCCAGCAGCACGGACAGCCGCTCTGGAAACACC. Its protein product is CASSTDSRSGNT. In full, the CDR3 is CASSTDSRSGNTIYF. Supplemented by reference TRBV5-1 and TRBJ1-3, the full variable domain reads KAGVTQTPRYLIKTRGQQVTLSCSPISGHRSVSWYQQTPGQGLQFLFEYFSETQRNKGNFPGRFSGRQFSNSRSEMNVSTLELGDSALYLCASSTDSRSGNTIYFGEGSWLTVV.

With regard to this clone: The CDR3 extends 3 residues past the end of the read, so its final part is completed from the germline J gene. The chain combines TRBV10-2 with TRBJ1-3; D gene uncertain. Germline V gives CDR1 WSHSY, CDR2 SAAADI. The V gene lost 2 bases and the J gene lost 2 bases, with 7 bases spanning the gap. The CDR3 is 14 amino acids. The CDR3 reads CASSELVPGNTIYF. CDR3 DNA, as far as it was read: TGCGCCAGCAGTGAGCTAGTCCCTGGAAACACC.

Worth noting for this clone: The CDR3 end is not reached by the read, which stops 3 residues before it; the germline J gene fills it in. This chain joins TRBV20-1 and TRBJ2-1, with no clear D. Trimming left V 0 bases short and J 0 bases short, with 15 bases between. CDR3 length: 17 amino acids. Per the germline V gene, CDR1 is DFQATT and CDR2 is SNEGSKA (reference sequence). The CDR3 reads CSARDRRQVSSYNEQFF. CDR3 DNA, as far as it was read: TGCAGTGCTAGAGATCGACGACAAGTGAGCTCCTACAATGAG.